This T cell receptor (beta chain) was recorded in a study of blood T cell repertoires in COVID-19. Some clones are missing from TCRdb's copy, which holds only in-frame ones; the method was immunoSEQ multiplex PCR. The sample holds 350,000 to 450,000 clones, around 87% seen once. Germline CDR1 and CDR2: SGHDT and YYEEEE. V gave up 2 bases and J gave up 7 bases; unmatched junction bases: 5. CDR3 length equals 14 residues. The material sequenced was PBMCs or T cells enriched from blood (not recorded which). The source of this sequence is a man between 35 and 55 years old in a cohort exposed to, infected with or recovered from COVID-19 (not recorded which). The rearrangement uses TRBV5-6 and TRBJ2-2; 7 bases fit TRBD2. CDR3 nucleotide sequence: TGTGCCAGCAGCTTTATATCGGGAGGCGGGGAGCTGTTTTTT. Protein sequence: CASSFISGGGELFF.